The clone carrying this T cell receptor (beta chain) showed up just a few times. The antigen remains undetermined. PCR involved 60 Vbeta and 13 Jbeta primers. Repertoires were generated with immunoSEQ multiplex PCR, while TCRdb's copy carries only in-frame clones and drops some. The sample includes 150,000 to 200,000 clones, almost 85% of them seen just once. The data are from a study of cytomegalovirus exposure and HLA in healthy donors. Trimming removed 11 bases at V and 12 bases at J, with 10 bases between. Per germline, CDR1 SNHLY and CDR2 FYNNEI. The CDR3 is 8 amino acids. The study, taken as a whole, reports: As a later analysis revealed, the rate of TCR association differed by HLA locus, with DRB1 most and HLA-C fewest. Associated with HLA alleles at 0.05 false discovery rate in a later analysis were some 18,000 TCR beta sequences. Accurate predictions that matched the HLA-A and HLA-B alleles of most subjects were reportedly made from TCR beta sequences.

The sample taken for sequencing was PBMCs. This sequence was found in a boy aged 5-17 years in good health and CMV-seronegative. This chain joins TRBV2 and TRBJ1-2; D not certain. CDR3 DNA: TGTGCCGTACGAGTCGACACCTTC. Protein product: CAVRVDTF.